This entry is about one T cell receptor beta chain. Antigen: not known. This entry belongs to a study of OX40 agonist ivuxolimab in advanced cancers. Background on the study: Allowance was made for prior anti-PD-1, anti-PD-L1 or anti-CTLA-4 therapy, and 40% had some.

Repertoires were generated with immunoSEQ multiplex PCR, while TCRdb's copy carries only in-frame clones and drops some. Here the sample spans around 53,000 clones, 85% being singletons. Broader study findings: Antigens targeted by the expanded peripheral T cells were not determined.

CDR3 length equals 11 residues. V was trimmed by 0 bases and J by 10 bases, leaving 3 bases between them. Looked up from germline, CDR1 is SGHAT and CDR2 is FQDESV (reference sequence). Cycle 7 day 1, cycle 4 day 1, and baseline were the timepoints at which blood was sampled. The V call is TRBV11-1, the J call TRBJ1-4, with D hard to call. Sequences were derived from CD4+ or CD8+ T cells sorted from blood, sampled in a trial of the OX40 agonist ivuxolimab. The origin of this receptor is an adult with an advanced solid tumor such as melanoma, head and neck, liver or kidney cancer. In nucleotides, the CDR3 is TGTGCCAGCAGCTTAGCCGGAAAACTGTTTTTT. Translated: CASSLAGKLFF.